The rows below give T cell receptor beta chains drawn from one sample of a study of response to subunit inactivated influenza vaccine. TCRdb reprocessed the RT-PCR reads via MiXCR and lists one record per CDR3 protein. The repertoire holds around 580,000 distinct CDR3 sequences, with about an eighth as singletons. The sample here was PBMCs from blood, taken on the day of vaccination. These receptors all stem from a man aged 45-65 years who received an inactivated influenza vaccine. CDR3s include the opening cysteine and the closing phenylalanine or tryptophan. D genes are given only for firm matches. The size of a clone is reported for some rows only, either as once, few or many, or as a class for expanded clones.

abundance,v_gene,d_gene,j_gene,CDR3aa,CDR3nt
few,TRBV6-5,NA,TRBJ2-5,CASSYRSPYQSETQYF,TGTGCCAGCAGTTACAGGTCACCCTATCAAAGCGAGACCCAGTACTTC
few,TRBV3-1,NA,TRBJ2-5,CASSKEAGALGETQYF,TGTGCCAGCAGCAAGGAGGCAGGGGCATTGGGGGAGACCCAGTACTTC
few,TRBV12-3/TRBV12-4,NA,TRBJ2-2,CATYGGLTGELFF,TGTGCCACCTATGGGGGTTTAACCGGGGAGCTGTTTTTT
NA,TRBV5-1,TRBD2,TRBJ2-3,CASSPRTSGSRDTQYF,TGCGCCAGCAGCCCCCGGACTAGCGGGAGTAGAGATACGCAGTATTTT
NA,TRBV6-1,NA,TRBJ2-7,CASSEAHPYSYKQYF,TGTGCCAGCAGTGAAGCGCATCCCTACTCCTACAAGCAGTACTTC
NA,TRBV6-2/TRBV6-3,NA,TRBJ2-3,CASSGGRTARTREYF,TGTGCCAGCAGTGGCGGCCGAACCGCCAGAACCCGGGAGTATTTT
many,TRBV12-3/TRBV12-4,NA,TRBJ2-7,CASRNEEGGPYEQYF,TGTGCCAGCAGGAATGAGGAGGGAGGACCCTACGAGCAGTACTTC
NA,TRBV12-3/TRBV12-4,NA,TRBJ2-1,CASSPYLAINNEQFF,TGTGCCAGCAGTCCCTACCTAGCGATCAACAATGAGCAGTTCTTC
NA,TRBV27,NA,TRBJ1-5,CASSLKMGWRQPQHF,TGTGCCAGCAGTTTAAAGATGGGTTGGAGACAGCCCCAGCATTTT
many,TRBV12-3/TRBV12-4,TRBD1,TRBJ2-2,CASSLVTGNGELFF,TGTGCCAGCAGTTTGGTGACAGGGAACGGGGAGCTGTTTTTT
few,TRBV5-1,TRBD1,TRBJ1-4,CASSLDSGTVSEKLFF,TGCGCCAGCAGCTTGGATTCAGGGACAGTCAGTGAAAAACTGTTTTTT
NA,TRBV6-2/TRBV6-3,NA,TRBJ2-1,CASSYPTDRTPLYNEQFF,TGTGCCAGCAGTTACCCCACCGACCGTACCCCTTTATACAATGAGCAGTTCTTC
NA,TRBV7-2,NA,TRBJ2-1,CASSLYRTEQFF,TGTGCCAGCAGCTTATACCGTACCGAGCAGTTCTTC
NA,TRBV12-3/TRBV12-4,TRBD1,TRBJ2-3,CASSFRTGTSTDTQYF,TGTGCCAGCAGTTTTAGGACAGGGACTAGCACAGATACGCAGTATTTT
NA,TRBV12-3/TRBV12-4,TRBD1,TRBJ1-6,CASSFGTDEDSPLHF,TGTGCCAGCAGTTTTGGGACAGATGAAGATTCACCCCTCCACTTT
few,TRBV6-6,NA,TRBJ1-6,CASATGDRPLHF,TGTGCCAGCGCCACGGGGGACCGACCCCTCCACTTT
NA,TRBV6-2/TRBV6-3,NA,TRBJ1-5,CASSYHAGTFLRASNQPQHF,TGTGCCAGCAGTTACCACGCGGGAACATTTCTAAGGGCTAGCAATCAGCCCCAGCATTTT
many,TRBV20-1,NA,TRBJ1-1,CSARDPRREAFF,TGCAGTGCCCGGGACCCCCGTCGTGAAGCTTTCTTT
NA,TRBV3-1,NA,TRBJ2-1,CASSPRGQVYNEQFF,TGTGCCAGCAGCCCAAGAGGGCAGGTGTACAATGAGCAGTTCTTC
many,TRBV20-1,NA,TRBJ2-7,CSAPTGTRYYEQYF,TGCAGTGCTCCGACAGGGACTAGATATTACGAGCAGTACTTC
NA,TRBV18,NA,TRBJ1-4,CASSPDLNEKLFF,TGTGCCAGCTCACCGGATCTGAATGAAAAACTGTTTTTT
few,TRBV6-2/TRBV6-3,TRBD1,TRBJ1-5,CASSLLGWTGGFNQPQHF,TGTGCCAGCAGTTTACTAGGCTGGACAGGGGGCTTCAATCAGCCCCAGCATTTT
few,TRBV28,TRBD2,TRBJ2-1,CASSFSGGQYNEQFF,TGTGCCAGCAGTTTTAGCGGGGGCCAGTACAATGAGCAGTTCTTC
many,TRBV6-2/TRBV6-3,TRBD1,TRBJ2-4,CASSYAGTGMLAKNIQYF,TGTGCCAGCAGTTACGCCGGGACAGGGATGCTAGCCAAAAACATTCAGTACTTC
NA,TRBV6-1,NA,TRBJ2-2,CASSPSGPDGELFF,TGTGCCAGCAGTCCCTCAGGTCCGGACGGGGAGCTGTTTTTT
NA,TRBV28,TRBD1,TRBJ2-5,CASTVTGTGLGETQYF,TGTGCCAGCACCGTTACCGGGACAGGGTTGGGTGAGACCCAGTACTTC
few,TRBV7-2,NA,TRBJ2-1,CASSFLFPVYNEQFF,TGTGCCAGCAGCTTCTTATTTCCGGTCTACAATGAGCAGTTCTTC
few,TRBV24-1,NA,TRBJ2-7,CATRQGWPGEQYF,TGTGCCACCAGGCAGGGTTGGCCCGGCGAGCAGTACTTC
few,TRBV20-1,TRBD1,TRBJ2-3,CSAPTGGRTDTQYF,TGCAGTGCCCCGACAGGGGGAAGGACAGATACGCAGTATTTT
many,TRBV25-1,NA,TRBJ2-4,CASSEGGTAKNIQYF,TGTGCCAGCAGTGAAGGCGGGACAGCCAAAAACATTCAGTACTTC
NA,TRBV6-2/TRBV6-3,NA,TRBJ2-1,CASSSWTVQEQFF,TGTGCCAGCAGTTCGTGGACAGTTCAGGAGCAGTTCTTC
NA,TRBV5-4,TRBD2,TRBJ2-2,CASSFPGTMNTGELFF,TGTGCCAGCAGCTTCCCGGGGACTATGAACACCGGGGAGCTGTTTTTT
NA,TRBV5-1,NA,TRBJ1-6,CASSLSENSPLHF,TGCGCCAGCAGCTTATCCGAGAATTCACCCCTCCACTTT
NA,TRBV29-1,NA,TRBJ2-7,CSVVSRRDRIDGSYEQYF,TGCAGCGTTGTGTCGAGGCGGGATCGGATCGACGGGTCCTACGAGCAGTACTTC
NA,TRBV4-3,TRBD1,TRBJ2-7,CASSQETGGSYEQYF,TGCGCCAGCAGCCAAGAGACAGGGGGCTCCTACGAGCAGTACTTC
few,TRBV24-1,TRBD2,TRBJ2-1,CATSDPITSGGVSNEQFF,TGTGCCACCAGTGACCCTATTACTAGCGGGGGAGTGTCAAATGAGCAGTTCTTC
NA,TRBV6-2/TRBV6-3,NA,TRBJ1-3,CASTGALLGNTIYF,TGTGCCAGCACCGGGGCATTGCTTGGAAACACCATATATTTT
few,TRBV27,NA,TRBJ2-7,CASSRAHGPPYEQYF,TGTGCCAGCAGTAGGGCTCACGGGCCGCCCTACGAGCAGTACTTC
few,TRBV7-9,NA,TRBJ2-5,CASGRGDRSTQYF,TGTGCCAGCGGCAGGGGGGACCGATCGACCCAGTACTTC
NA,TRBV3-1,TRBD2,TRBJ2-2,CASAPGLAGALQLFF,TGTGCCAGCGCTCCGGGACTAGCGGGGGCCCTGCAGCTGTTTTTT
few,TRBV7-2,TRBD1,TRBJ2-7,CASSVTGQVLLEQYF,TGTGCCAGCAGCGTTACGGGACAGGTCTTATTGGAGCAGTACTTC
few,TRBV7-2,NA,TRBJ2-3,CASSLVGIRRGTQYF,TGTGCCAGCAGCTTAGTCGGGATTAGGCGGGGTACGCAGTATTTT
many,TRBV6-1,NA,TRBJ2-1,CASTDGTFASEQFF,TGTGCCAGCACAGACGGGACTTTCGCTTCTGAGCAGTTCTTC
NA,TRBV4-2,NA,TRBJ2-7,CASSQDGDTGDEQYF,TGTGCCAGCAGCCAAGATGGGGATACGGGGGACGAGCAGTACTTC
NA,TRBV12-3/TRBV12-4,TRBD2,TRBJ2-1,CASSSPKREGGEQFF,TGTGCCAGCAGTTCCCCAAAGCGGGAAGGTGGTGAGCAGTTCTTC
NA,TRBV12-3/TRBV12-4,NA,TRBJ2-1,CASRPRVAGEQFF,TGTGCCAGCAGACCCAGGGTGGCTGGGGAGCAGTTCTTC
NA,TRBV5-1,TRBD2,TRBJ2-3,CASSLEKVAGASDTQYF,TGCGCCAGCAGCTTGGAGAAGGTAGCGGGAGCCTCAGATACGCAGTATTTT
many,TRBV6-5,NA,TRBJ1-1,CASSYRTGNTEAFF,TGTGCCAGCAGTTATAGGACGGGGAACACTGAAGCTTTCTTT
few,TRBV7-2,NA,TRBJ2-5,CASSSTPQETQYF,TGTGCCAGCAGCTCTACGCCGCAAGAGACCCAGTACTTC
NA,TRBV5-1,NA,TRBJ2-7,CASSPYTTYEQYF,TGCGCCAGCAGCCCGTACACTACCTACGAGCAGTACTTC
NA,TRBV18,NA,TRBJ2-3,CASSPMRGREGTDTQYF,TGTGCCAGCTCACCAATGCGCGGCAGGGAGGGCACAGATACGCAGTATTTT
few,TRBV15,NA,TRBJ2-3,CATKDYSDTQYF,TGTGCCACCAAGGACTATTCGGATACGCAGTATTTT